These 20 T cell receptor beta chains came from one sample sequenced in a study of T cells in Graves' hyperthyroidism and ophthalmopathy. Amplification targeted TCR beta CDR3 regions from RNA transcripts. The primer set for the first-round RT-PCR of the TCR CDR3 was HTBI. Via MiXCR, TCRdb re-called the multiplex PCR reads, giving one row per CDR3 protein. The table records fewer than 500,000 distinct CDR3 sequences, roughly 15% of them present only once. Input material: blood. The receptors were gathered from a man between 18 and 29 years old with Graves' ophthalmopathy.

This clonotype was seen many times. CDR3 sequence (DNA): TGTGCCAGCAGCTTTCCCTCCCAAGAGACCCAGTACTTC. Its protein is CASSFPSQETQYF. The gene calls are TRBV7-8 and TRBJ2-5; D unclear. With 3 bases removed from V and 1 base from J, the gap between germline ends came to 6 bases. CDR3 length: 13 residues. Germline V gene lookup returns CDR1 SGHVS and CDR2 FQNEAQ.

This clonotype appeared a few times. The chain uses TRBV9 and TRBJ2-7; TRBD2 agrees at 11 bases. J gave up 3 bases and V 3 bases, and 17 bases lay outside the gene matches. Germline loops: CDR1 SGDLS, CDR2 YYNGEE. The CDR3 is 19 amino acids. The CDR3: CASSAHENLRLAGNYEQYF. The CDR3 coding sequence is TGTGCCAGCAGCGCCCATGAAAATCTACGACTAGCGGGAAACTACGAGCAGTACTTC.

The V and J genes are TRBV30 and TRBJ2-1, with TRBD2 identical over 7 bases. Per germline, CDR1 GTSNPN and CDR2 SVGIG (reference sequence). V lost 2 bases, J lost 9 bases, and 1 base stayed unmatched. The CDR3 contains 11 residues. This CDR3 is CAWSPGGEQFF. CDR3 DNA: TGTGCCTGGAGTCCGGGAGGTGAGCAGTTCTTC.

The chain employs TRBV7-6 and TRBJ2-1; no firm D call. The CDR3 sequence is 16 residues long. Germline assignment: CDR1 SGHVS and CDR2 FNYEAQ. Trimming took off 4 bases at V and 2 bases at J, with 15 bases between the two ends. This CDR3 reads CASSSTLGLPYNEQFF. The CDR3 nucleotides are TGTGCCAGCAGCTCAACGTTGGGGTTGCCCTACAATGAGCAGTTCTTC.

This clonotype was detected many times. This chain uses TRBV7-9 with TRBJ1-2; TRBD1 might be the D (5 bases). Germline V lookup: CDR1 SEHNR, CDR2 FQNEAQ (reference sequence). The CDR3 is 15 amino acids. V gave up 1 base and J gave up 4 bases, with 13 bases separating them. The CDR3 sequence: CASSLVPSRAYGYTF. The CDR3 nucleotides are TGTGCCAGCAGCTTAGTACCGAGCAGGGCCTATGGCTACACCTTC.

This clonotype has only a few counts. The chain is built from TRBV27 and TRBJ1-5; D gene unclear. CDR1 MNHEY and CDR2 SMNVEV come from the germline V gene (reference sequence). The germline V and J ends were trimmed by 2 bases and 10 bases, with 15 bases remaining between them. The CDR3 is 14 residues long. The CDR3 protein is CASSLMDLINPQHF. CDR3 nucleotides: TGTGCCAGCAGTTTAATGGACCTTATCAACCCCCAGCATTTT.

This clonotype was detected ten times or more. The J gene is TRBJ1-5, the V gene TRBV12-3 or TRBV12-4; TRBD1 agrees at 7 bases. The CDR3 extends over 14 amino acids. The V and J ends lost 8 bases and 0 bases, in that order; junction bases with no gene match: 4. DNA for the CDR3: TGTGCCAGCGCCAGGGGGGGTAGCAATCAGCCCCAGCATTTT. It is translated as CASARGGSNQPQHF.

Ten or more counts support this clonotype. This chain links TRBV12-3 or TRBV12-4 with TRBJ1-2, with a weak D call TRBD1 (6 bases). Trimming pared 3 bases from V and 8 bases from J, leaving 16 bases between. The CDR3 runs to 14 residues. CDR3 loop: CASSFGGPRAGYTF. DNA for the CDR3: TGTGCCAGCAGTTTCGGGGGCCCTAGAGCGGGCTACACCTTC.

This clonotype was seen many times. The CDR3 DNA follows: TGTGCCAGCAGCTCCGTCAGCCACGAGCAGTACTTC. This gives the protein CASSSVSHEQYF. This chain links TRBV6-2 or TRBV6-3 with TRBJ2-7; the D is unclear. The V gene's germline CDR1 is MNHEY and CDR2 SVGEGT. Between the trimmed V and J ends, which lost 6 bases and 5 bases, there was a span of 11 bases. The CDR3 is 12 amino acids.

This clonotype has only a few counts. The V gene is TRBV29-1, the J gene TRBJ1-1, with TRBD1 identical over 8 bases. CDR3 length equals 12 residues. Germline lookup yields CDR1 SQVTM and CDR2 ANQGSEA. The ends lost 7 bases at V and 5 bases at J; junction bases unmatched: 6. The CDR3 DNA reads TGCAGCGCCCGGACAGGGCAAACTGAAGCTTTCTTT. This sequence encodes CSARTGQTEAFF.

This clonotype occurred many times. At one end the junction does not follow the germline gene, possibly because of a read error. The V gene is TRBV5-1, the J gene TRBJ2-1; no definite D call. The germline V gene encodes CDR1 SGHRS and CDR2 YFSETQ. The CDR3 has 11 amino acids. CDR3 DNA: TGTGCCAGCAGCTTAGCCAATGAGCAGTTCTTC. It yields the protein CASSLANEQFF.

This clonotype was found many times. The chain recombines TRBV5-5 with TRBJ2-2, with D perhaps matching TRBD2 (6 bases). V lost 2 bases, J lost 5 bases, and 13 bases lay in between. Germline V gene sequence: CDR1 SGHKS, CDR2 YYEKEE (reference sequence). This CDR3 has 15 residues. The CDR3 region is CASSFAQGGTGELFF. The CDR3 nucleotides are TGTGCCAGCAGCTTTGCTCAGGGAGGAACCGGGGAGCTGTTTTTT.

This clonotype was counted many times. This chain connects TRBV5-1 to TRBJ2-7; D possibly corresponds to TRBD1 (5 bases). This CDR3 has 14 residues. Germline CDR1 SGHRS, CDR2 YFSETQ. Trimming left V 0 bases short and J 2 bases short, with 9 bases between. Here the CDR3 DNA reads TGCGCCAGCAGCTTGGATGGGGCAGCCTACGAGCAGTACTTC. It encodes CASSLDGAAYEQYF.

This chain joins TRBV7-9 and TRBJ2-3, with D tentatively TRBD2 (5 bases). The CDR3 totals 14 residues. The germline V and J ends were trimmed by 7 bases and 4 bases, with 15 bases remaining between them. Germline V lookup: CDR1 SEHNR, CDR2 FQNEAQ (reference sequence). Here the CDR3 reads CASIGIGGPDTQYF. DNA for the CDR3: TGTGCCAGCATCGGTATAGGAGGTCCAGATACGCAGTATTTT.

This clonotype was observed at least ten times. This sequence joins TRBV6-1 and TRBJ2-7; D might be TRBD1 or TRBD2, each matching 5 bases. CDR1 is MNHNS, CDR2 SASEGT, per germline. The CDR3 has 14 amino acids. V gave up 5 bases and J gave up 3 bases, with 14 bases separating them. The CDR3, as DNA: TGTGCCAGCAGTTGGGACGGGCCGTACTACGAGCAGTACTTC. Protein: CASSWDGPYYEQYF.

Many counts were recorded for this clonotype. The genes are TRBV18 and TRBJ2-7; TRBD2 aligns across 9 bases. Looked up from germline, CDR1 is KGHSH and CDR2 is LQKENI. The CDR3 spans 16 residues. Germline trimming cut 4 bases from V and 2 bases from J; bases unmatched to any gene: 9. CDR3 in DNA: TGTGCCAGCTCACAAAGTCCTAGCGGGATCACCTACGAGCAGTACTTC. Translating it yields CASSQSPSGITYEQYF.

This clonotype was found a few times. The gene calls are TRBV24-1 and TRBJ1-2, with 7 bases that match TRBD1. The CDR3 extends over 15 amino acids. Germline CDR1 and CDR2: KGHDR and SFDVKD. With 3 bases clipped from V and 4 bases from J, the junction kept 7 bases outside the gene matches. The CDR3 spells CATSDPQGGTYGYTF. The CDR3 nucleotides read TGTGCCACCAGTGATCCTCAGGGGGGGACCTATGGCTACACCTTC.

This clonotype was observed many times. The V and J genes are TRBV7-9 and TRBJ2-1; D gene unclear. Germline CDR1 reads SEHNR; CDR2 reads FQNEAQ (reference sequence). V was clipped by 5 bases and J by 8 bases, with 10 bases between them. The CDR3 is 12 amino acids. The CDR3 loop reads CASSRLADEQFF. The CDR3 bases are TGTGCCAGCAGCCGACTGGCGGATGAGCAGTTCTTC.

V and J are TRBV25-1 and TRBJ1-1; weak D call: TRBD1 (5 bases). The V end was cut by 7 bases, the J end by 0 bases, with 15 bases between. The CDR3 has 15 amino acids. Germline V gene sequence: CDR1 MGHDK, CDR2 SYGVNS. The CDR3 protein is CASMAQGRLNTEAFF. The CDR3 DNA reads TGTGCCAGCATGGCCCAGGGCAGATTGAACACTGAAGCTTTCTTT.

This clonotype was detected ten times or more. The CDR3 DNA sequence: TGCGCCAGCCCAAATAATACCAGTCAGCCCCAGCATTTT. Amino acid sequence: CASPNNTSQPQHF. The chain links TRBV5-1 to TRBJ1-5; D gene unclear. CDR3 length equals 13 residues. CDR1 and CDR2 (germline): SGHRS, YFSETQ. Trimming left V 7 bases short and J 6 bases short, with 14 bases between.